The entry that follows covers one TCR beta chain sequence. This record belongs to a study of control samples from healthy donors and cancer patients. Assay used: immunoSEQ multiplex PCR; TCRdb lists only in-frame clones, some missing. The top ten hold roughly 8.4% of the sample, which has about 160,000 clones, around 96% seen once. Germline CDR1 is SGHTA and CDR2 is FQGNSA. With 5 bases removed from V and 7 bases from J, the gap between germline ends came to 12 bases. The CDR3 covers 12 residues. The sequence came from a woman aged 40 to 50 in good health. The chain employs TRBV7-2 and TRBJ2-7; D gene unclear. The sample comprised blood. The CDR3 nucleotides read TGTGCCAGCAGCCCTAGGTGGGGAGAGCAGTACTTC. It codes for CASSPRWGEQYF.